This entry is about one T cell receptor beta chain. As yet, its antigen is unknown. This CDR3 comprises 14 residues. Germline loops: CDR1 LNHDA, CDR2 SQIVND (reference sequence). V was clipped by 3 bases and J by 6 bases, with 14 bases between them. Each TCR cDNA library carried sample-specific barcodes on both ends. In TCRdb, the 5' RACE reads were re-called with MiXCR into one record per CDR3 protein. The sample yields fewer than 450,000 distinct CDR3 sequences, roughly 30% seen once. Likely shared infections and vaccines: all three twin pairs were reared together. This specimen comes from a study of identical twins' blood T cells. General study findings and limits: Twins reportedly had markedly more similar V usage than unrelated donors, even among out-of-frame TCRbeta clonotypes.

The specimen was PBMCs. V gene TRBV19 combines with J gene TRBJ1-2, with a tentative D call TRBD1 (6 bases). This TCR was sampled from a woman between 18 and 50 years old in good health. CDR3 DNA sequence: TGTGCCAGTAGTATCTCGGGGGCGCGCAATGGCTACACCTTC. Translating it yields CASSISGARNGYTF.